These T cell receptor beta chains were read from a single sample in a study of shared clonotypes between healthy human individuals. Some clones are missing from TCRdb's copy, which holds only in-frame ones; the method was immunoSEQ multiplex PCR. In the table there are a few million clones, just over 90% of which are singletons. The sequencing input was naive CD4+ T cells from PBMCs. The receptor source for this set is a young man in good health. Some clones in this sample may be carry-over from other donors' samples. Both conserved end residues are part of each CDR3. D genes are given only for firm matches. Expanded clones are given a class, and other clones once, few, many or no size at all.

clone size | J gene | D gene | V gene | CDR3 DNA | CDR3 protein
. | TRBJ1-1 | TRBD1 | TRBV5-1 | TGCGCCAGCAGTTTCACAGGGGACACTGAAGCTTTCTTT | CASSFTGDTEAFF
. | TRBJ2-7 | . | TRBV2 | TGTGCCAGCAAGCTAGGGTCCTACGAGCAGTACTTC | CASKLGSYEQYF
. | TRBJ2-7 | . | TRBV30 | TGTGCCTGGACGGGGCCAGGTAGCGGTAGCTCCTACGAGCAGTACTTC | CAWTGPGSGSSYEQYF
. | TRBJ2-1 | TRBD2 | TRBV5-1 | TGCGCCAGCAGCGTCAGCGGGAGCTCTGTCAATGAGCAGTTCTTC | CASSVSGSSVNEQFF
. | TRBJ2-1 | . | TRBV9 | TGTGCCAGCAGCGCCAGGCCCTACAATGAGCAGTTCTTC | CASSARPYNEQFF
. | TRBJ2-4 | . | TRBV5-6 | TGTGCCAGCAGGGGGCAGAAGCTAGCCAAAAACATTCAGTACTTC | CASRGQKLAKNIQYF
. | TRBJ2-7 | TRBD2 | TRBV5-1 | TGCGCCAGCAGCTTGCTAGCGGGAGGAAATTACGAGCAGTACTTC | CASSLLAGGNYEQYF
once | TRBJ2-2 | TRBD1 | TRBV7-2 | TGTGCCAGCAGCTTAGCCGGGGCAGGGGGCATCACCGGGGAGCTGTTTTTT | CASSLAGAGGITGELFF
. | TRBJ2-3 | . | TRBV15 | TGTGCCACCAGCAGAGGGGACTGGGGATGGTATTTT | CATSRGDWGWYF
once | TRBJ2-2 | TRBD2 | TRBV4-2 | TGTGCCAGCAGCCAAGTGGCTAGCGGAAAAAGCGGGGAGCTGTTTTTT | CASSQVASGKSGELFF
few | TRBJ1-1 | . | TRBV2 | TGTGCCAGCAGTCGACAGACTGAAGCTTTCTTT | CASSRQTEAFF
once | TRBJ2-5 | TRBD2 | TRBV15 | TGTGCCACCAGGACTAGCGGGAGTGAGACCCAGTACTTC | CATRTSGSETQYF
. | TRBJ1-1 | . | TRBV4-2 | TGTGCCAGCAGCCAAGAGGGAAGGAACACTGAAGCTTTCTTT | CASSQEGRNTEAFF